Listed below are T cell receptor beta chains from one sample, sequenced in a study of cytomegalovirus exposure and HLA in healthy donors. Assay: immunoSEQ multiplex PCR; the TCRdb copy retains only in-frame clones and omits some. The repertoire holds 150,000 to 200,000 clones, with 85% as singletons. Sequencing was done on a sample of PBMCs. Receptors originate from a woman aged 45 to 65 in good health and CMV-seronegative. The CDR3 runs from the conserved cysteine through the conserved F or W. A D gene is named only where the DNA matches it firmly. Size values are once, few and many counts, or a class for expanded clones, and some rows have none.

D: TRBD2
length: 17
size: NA
J: TRBJ2-7
V: TRBV5-6
CDR3: CASSLGTSGRAFYEQYF
DNA: TGTGCCAGCAGCCTTGGGACTAGCGGGAGGGCCTTCTACGAGCAGTACTTC

D: NA
length: 15
size: NA
J: TRBJ2-7
V: TRBV28
CDR3: CASRVTGSDSYEQYF
DNA: TGTGCCAGCAGAGTAACAGGGAGCGACTCCTACGAGCAGTACTTC

D: NA
length: 15
size: NA
J: TRBJ2-5
V: TRBV7-9
CDR3: CASSLVARGQETQYF
DNA: TGTGCCAGCAGCTTAGTGGCACGGGGGCAAGAGACCCAGTACTTC

D: NA
length: 15
size: once
J: TRBJ1-4
V: TRBV6-5
CDR3: CASSYGGAGNEKLFF
DNA: TGTGCCAGCAGTTACGGGGGGGCCGGGAATGAAAAACTGTTTTTT

D: TRBD1
length: 15
size: once
J: TRBJ1-5
V: TRBV28
CDR3: CASRSPTGGKQPQHF
DNA: TGTGCCAGCAGGTCCCCGACAGGGGGGAAACAGCCCCAGCATTTT

D: TRBD2
length: 15
size: NA
J: TRBJ2-3
V: TRBV29-1
CDR3: CSVRLAGVLTDTQYF
DNA: TGCAGCGTAAGACTAGCGGGAGTTTTAACAGATACGCAGTATTTT

D: TRBD1
length: 13
size: NA
J: TRBJ2-7
V: TRBV18
CDR3: CASSLGTGDEQYF
DNA: TGTGCCAGCTCACTCGGGACAGGGGACGAGCAGTACTTC

D: NA
length: 12
size: NA
J: TRBJ1-4
V: TRBV28
CDR3: CASRRQPEKLFF
DNA: TGTGCCAGCCGTCGACAGCCTGAAAAACTGTTTTTT

D: NA
length: 14
size: NA
J: TRBJ2-3
V: TRBV18
CDR3: CASSPAQGTDTQYF
DNA: TGTGCCAGCTCACCAGCCCAGGGCACAGATACGCAGTATTTT

D: NA
length: 13
size: NA
J: TRBJ1-1
V: TRBV28
CDR3: CASSFSGVKGAFF
DNA: TGTGCCAGCAGTTTTTCAGGGGTTAAGGGAGCTTTCTTT

D: NA
length: 14
size: NA
J: TRBJ2-2
V: TRBV5-1
CDR3: CASSLGRNTGELFF
DNA: TGCGCCAGCAGCTTGGGCAGGAACACCGGGGAGCTGTTTTTT

D: TRBD2
length: 16
size: NA
J: TRBJ2-1
V: TRBV13
CDR3: CASSWDSSGRNNEQFF
DNA: TGTGCCAGCAGCTGGGACTCTAGCGGGAGAAACAATGAGCAGTTCTTC

D: NA
length: 12
size: few
J: TRBJ1-1
V: TRBV29-1
CDR3: CSAKRLESEAFF
DNA: TGCAGCGCGAAGAGGTTAGAATCTGAAGCTTTCTTT

D: NA
length: 15
size: NA
J: TRBJ2-3
V: TRBV7-9
CDR3: CASSVKASGTDTQYF
DNA: TGTGCCAGCAGCGTTAAGGCTAGCGGCACAGATACGCAGTATTTT

D: NA
length: 15
size: NA
J: TRBJ2-7
V: TRBV27
CDR3: CASSLYRRGGYEQYF
DNA: TGTGCCAGCAGTTTATACAGACGAGGAGGCTACGAGCAGTACTTC

D: NA
length: 11
size: NA
J: TRBJ1-2
V: TRBV5-6
CDR3: CASRFSGGYTF
DNA: TGTGCCAGCAGGTTCTCCGGTGGCTACACCTTC

D: NA
length: 14
size: once
J: TRBJ2-7
V: TRBV7-6
CDR3: CASSPGQRGYEQYF
DNA: TGTGCCAGCAGCCCAGGACAGAGGGGCTACGAGCAGTACTTC

D: TRBD2
length: 15
size: NA
J: TRBJ2-1
V: TRBV6-1
CDR3: CASSVGLEAYNEQFF
DNA: TGTGCCAGCAGTGTGGGACTAGAGGCCTACAATGAGCAGTTCTTC

D: NA
length: 14
size: NA
J: TRBJ2-7
V: TRBV9
CDR3: CASSVARSSYEQYF
DNA: TGTGCCAGCAGCGTAGCTAGGAGCTCCTACGAGCAGTACTTC

D: TRBD2
length: 14
size: NA
J: TRBJ2-7
V: TRBV2
CDR3: CASSLSGTTYEQYF
DNA: TGTGCCAGCAGCCTTAGCGGGACCACCTACGAGCAGTACTTC

D: TRBD1
length: 15
size: NA
J: TRBJ1-5
V: TRBV2
CDR3: CASTGDRLDGQPQHF
DNA: TGTGCCAGCACCGGGGACAGGCTGGATGGACAGCCCCAGCATTTT

D: NA
length: 16
size: NA
J: TRBJ1-3
V: TRBV15
CDR3: CATSRAPGLSGNTIYF
DNA: TGTGCCACCAGCAGAGCTCCAGGCCTCTCTGGAAACACCATATATTTT

D: TRBD1
length: 14
size: once
J: TRBJ2-7
V: TRBV28
CDR3: CASSLIQGEREQYF
DNA: TGTGCCAGCAGTTTGATCCAGGGGGAACGGGAGCAGTACTTC

D: TRBD2
length: 14
size: NA
J: TRBJ2-7
V: TRBV28
CDR3: CATFRLAPNYEQYF
DNA: TGTGCCACCTTTCGACTAGCTCCAAACTACGAGCAGTACTTC

D: NA
length: 13
size: NA
J: TRBJ2-7
V: TRBV27
CDR3: CASSFGRGDEQYF
DNA: TGTGCCAGCAGTTTCGGCAGGGGGGACGAGCAGTACTTC

D: TRBD2
length: 16
size: once
J: TRBJ2-4
V: TRBV2
CDR3: CASTSTSGVAKNIQYF
DNA: TGTGCCAGCACCTCGACTAGCGGGGTAGCCAAAAACATTCAGTACTTC

D: TRBD1
length: 12
size: NA
J: TRBJ1-1
V: TRBV30
CDR3: CAGHRGETEAFF
DNA: TGTGCCGGGCACAGGGGCGAGACTGAAGCTTTCTTT

D: NA
length: 15
size: NA
J: TRBJ1-1
V: TRBV6-1
CDR3: CASKRGGTGNTEAFF
DNA: TGTGCCAGCAAAAGAGGGGGAACGGGGAACACTGAAGCTTTCTTT

D: TRBD1
length: 16
size: NA
J: TRBJ2-7
V: TRBV2
CDR3: CASRGDRDLSSYEQYF
DNA: TGTGCCAGCAGGGGGGACAGGGACTTAAGCTCCTACGAGCAGTACTTC

D: NA
length: 10
size: NA
J: TRBJ1-1
V: TRBV6-6
CDR3: CASGTREAFF
DNA: TGTGCCAGCGGTACACGTGAAGCTTTCTTT

D: TRBD2
length: 15
size: NA
J: TRBJ2-3
V: TRBV4-1
CDR3: CASSQVGLATDTQYF
DNA: TGCGCCAGCAGCCAAGTTGGACTAGCTACAGATACGCAGTATTTT

D: TRBD2
length: 16
size: NA
J: TRBJ2-1
V: TRBV27
CDR3: CASSPLSGRAGNEQFF
DNA: TGTGCCAGCAGTCCCCTTAGCGGGAGGGCCGGTAATGAGCAGTTCTTC

D: TRBD2
length: 17
size: NA
J: TRBJ2-7
V: TRBV18
CDR3: CASSPPLLAGGSYEQYF
DNA: TGTGCCAGCTCACCACCTTTACTAGCGGGAGGCTCCTACGAGCAGTACTTC

D: TRBD2
length: 14
size: NA
J: TRBJ2-2
V: TRBV5-1
CDR3: CASSRTSATGELFF
DNA: TGCGCCAGCAGCAGAACTAGCGCCACCGGGGAGCTGTTTTTT

D: TRBD1
length: 17
size: NA
J: TRBJ2-1
V: TRBV5-1
CDR3: CASSRTAGTGDPRRQFF
DNA: TGCGCCAGCAGCCGCACGGCCGGGACAGGGGACCCGCGGCGGCAGTTCTTC

D: NA
length: 18
size: NA
J: TRBJ2-1
V: TRBV4-2
CDR3: CASSQDPRGASAYNEQFF
DNA: TGTGCCAGCAGCCAAGATCCCCGGGGGGCCTCGGCCTACAATGAGCAGTTCTTC

D: TRBD1
length: 14
size: NA
J: TRBJ1-6
V: TRBV5-1
CDR3: CASSGQGGESPLHF
DNA: TGCGCCAGCAGCGGACAGGGGGGGGAATCACCCCTCCACTTT

D: NA
length: 13
size: NA
J: TRBJ1-4
V: TRBV6-5
CDR3: CASMRTTNEKLFF
DNA: TGTGCCAGCATGAGGACAACTAATGAAAAACTGTTTTTT

D: TRBD1
length: 13
size: NA
J: TRBJ2-5
V: TRBV11-3
CDR3: CASSLGQQETQYF
DNA: TGTGCCAGCAGCCTGGGACAGCAAGAGACCCAGTACTTC

D: NA
length: 12
size: NA
J: TRBJ1-1
V: TRBV5-1
CDR3: CASSLAGEEAFF
DNA: TGCGCCAGCAGCTTGGCCGGGGAGGAAGCTTTCTTT

D: TRBD1
length: 15
size: NA
J: TRBJ2-7
V: TRBV5-1
CDR3: CASSLVGTAFYEQYF
DNA: TGCGCCAGCAGCTTGGTGGGGACAGCCTTCTACGAGCAGTACTTC

D: TRBD2
length: 14
size: NA
J: TRBJ2-7
V: TRBV5-1
CDR3: CASSFGLAGLEQYF
DNA: TGCGCCAGCAGCTTCGGCCTAGCGGGACTCGAGCAGTACTTC

D: TRBD1
length: 16
size: NA
J: TRBJ1-4
V: TRBV5-1
CDR3: CASTPRGDRDNEKLFF
DNA: TGCGCCAGCACCCCCCGAGGCGACAGGGATAATGAAAAACTGTTTTTT

D: NA
length: 12
size: NA
J: TRBJ2-3
V: TRBV29-1
CDR3: CSVERLTDTQYF
DNA: TGCAGCGTTGAAAGACTGACAGATACGCAGTATTTT

D: TRBD1
length: 15
size: NA
J: TRBJ2-2
V: TRBV29-1
CDR3: CSVTGTGLDTGELFF
DNA: TGCAGCGTTACCGGGACAGGGTTGGATACCGGGGAGCTGTTTTTT

D: TRBD2
length: 15
size: few
J: TRBJ2-7
V: TRBV18
CDR3: CASSGGTSGAYEQYF
DNA: TGTGCCAGCTCGGGCGGGACTAGCGGGGCCTACGAGCAGTACTTC

D: TRBD2
length: 17
size: NA
J: TRBJ2-7
V: TRBV28
CDR3: CASIPGTSGSHSYEQYF
DNA: TGTGCCAGCATCCCAGGTACTAGCGGGAGCCATTCCTACGAGCAGTACTTC

D: NA
length: 15
size: few
J: TRBJ2-7
V: TRBV6-5
CDR3: CASSYSLQGPYEQYF
DNA: TGTGCCAGCAGTTACTCTTTACAGGGCCCCTACGAGCAGTACTTC

D: TRBD2
length: 16
size: NA
J: TRBJ2-7
V: TRBV15
CDR3: CATSGLAGASSYEQYF
DNA: TGTGCCACCAGCGGACTAGCGGGAGCCTCCTCCTACGAGCAGTACTTC

D: NA
length: 13
size: NA
J: TRBJ1-1
V: TRBV4-1
CDR3: CASSQDRQGIVFF
DNA: TGCGCCAGCAGCCAAGATCGTCAGGGAATCGTTTTCTTT

D: NA
length: 13
size: few
J: TRBJ1-5
V: TRBV6-5
CDR3: CASSSDSYQPQHF
DNA: TGTGCCAGCAGTTCGGACAGTTATCAGCCCCAGCATTTT

D: NA
length: 15
size: NA
J: TRBJ2-3
V: TRBV11-2
CDR3: CASILRRESTDTQYF
DNA: TGTGCCAGCATTCTCCGACGGGAAAGCACAGATACGCAGTATTTT

D: NA
length: 11
size: once
J: TRBJ2-3
V: TRBV7-6
CDR3: CASSAGATQYF
DNA: TGTGCCAGCAGCGCTGGGGCTACGCAGTATTTT